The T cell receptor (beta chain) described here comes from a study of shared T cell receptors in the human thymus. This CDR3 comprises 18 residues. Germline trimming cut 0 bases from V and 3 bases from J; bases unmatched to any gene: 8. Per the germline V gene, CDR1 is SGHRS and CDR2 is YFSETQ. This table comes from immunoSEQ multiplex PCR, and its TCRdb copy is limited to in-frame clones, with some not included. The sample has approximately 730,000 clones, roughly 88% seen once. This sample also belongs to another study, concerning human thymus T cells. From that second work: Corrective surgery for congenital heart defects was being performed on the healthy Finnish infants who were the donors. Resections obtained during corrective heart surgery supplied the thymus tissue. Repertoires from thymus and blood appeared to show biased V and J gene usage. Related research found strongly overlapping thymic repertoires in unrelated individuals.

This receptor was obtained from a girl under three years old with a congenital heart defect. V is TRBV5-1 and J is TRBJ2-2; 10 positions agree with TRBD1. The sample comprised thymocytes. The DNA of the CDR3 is TGCGCCAGCAGCTTGGAGGTGACAGGGGGCTCTCACACCGGGGAGCTGTTTTTT. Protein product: CASSLEVTGGSHTGELFF. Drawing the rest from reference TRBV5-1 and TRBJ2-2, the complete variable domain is KAGVTQTPRYLIKTRGQQVTLSCSPISGHRSVSWYQQTPGQGLQFLFEYFSETQRNKGNFPGRFSGRQFSNSRSEMNVSTLELGDSALYLCASSLEVTGGSHTGELFFGEGSRLTVL.